The 19 T cell receptor beta chains reported below all come from one sample, sequenced in a study of blood T cell repertoires in COVID-19. Profiling relied on immunoSEQ multiplex PCR, and the TCRdb table lists in-frame clones only, not all of them. Seen here are approximately 150,000 clones, 84% observed once, and the top ten hold around 5%. The sample comprised peripheral blood. These receptors all stem from a human donor in a cohort sampled during active COVID-19.

This clone has only one observation. The V gene is TRBV28, the J gene TRBJ1-5, with D tentatively TRBD1 (6 bases). There are 14 residues in the CDR3. The germline gives CDR1 MDHEN, CDR2 SYDVKM. Trimming removed 8 bases at V and 5 bases at J, with 16 bases between. The CDR3 sequence is CASLPRGEDQPQHF. The CDR3 DNA follows: TGTGCCAGCCTGCCCAGGGGTGAAGATCAGCCCCAGCATTTT.

The rearrangement uses TRBV18 and TRBJ2-5; D not certain. V lost 2 bases to trimming and J lost 1 base, with 11 bases between them. The germline CDR1 and CDR2 sequences are KGHSH and LQKENI. The CDR3 extends over 15 amino acids. The CDR3 nucleotides read TGTGCCAGCTCACCAAGGTCGTCGGGCCAAGAGACCCAGTACTTC. It encodes CASSPRSSGQETQYF.

This chain links TRBV5-5 with TRBJ2-5; D might be TRBD1 (6 bases). CDR1 and CDR2 (germline): SGHKS, YYEKEE (reference sequence). Trimming removed 0 bases from V and 5 bases from J, with 11 bases in between. This CDR3 has 14 residues. CDR3 sequence: CASSLDRVVETQYF. The CDR3 nucleotides are TGTGCCAGCAGCTTGGACAGGGTGGTGGAGACCCAGTACTTC.

The count of this clone is one. J is TRBJ2-7 and V is TRBV3-1 (or the pseudogene TRBV3-2); D possibly corresponds to TRBD2 (5 bases). Trimming left V 1 base short and J 0 bases short, with 7 bases between. CDR1 is LGHDT, CDR2 YNNKEL, per germline (reference sequence). The CDR3 is 14 amino acids. CDR3 amino acids: CASSQGGLSYEQYF. The CDR3 bases are TGTGCCAGCAGCCAAGGCGGACTCTCCTACGAGCAGTACTTC.

The J gene is TRBJ2-2, the V gene TRBV3-1 (or the pseudogene TRBV3-2), with 8 positions matching TRBD1. The ends lost 2 bases at V and 7 bases at J; junction bases unmatched: 6. Germline V gives CDR1 LGHDT, CDR2 YNNKEL (reference sequence). The CDR3 covers 15 residues. The CDR3 DNA reads as TGTGCCAGCAGCCAAACGCAGGGGGCAGGCGGGGAGCTGTTTTTT. It yields the protein CASSQTQGAGGELFF.

The chain employs TRBV4-1 and TRBJ1-2; D not resolved. CDR1 MGHRA and CDR2 YSYEKL come from the germline V gene. This CDR3 region has 16 residues. V was pared by 0 bases and J by 3 bases, with 14 bases between. CDR3 residues: CASSQDLAAPDYGYTF. Here the CDR3 DNA reads TGCGCCAGCAGCCAAGATTTAGCGGCACCTGACTATGGCTACACCTTC.

The V and J genes are TRBV11-2 and TRBJ2-3; the match to TRBD2 covers 9 bases. With 5 bases clipped from V and 4 bases from J, the junction kept 7 bases outside the gene matches. CDR3 size: 15 residues. Germline V gene sequence: CDR1 SGHAT, CDR2 FQNNGV. Here the CDR3 DNA reads TGTGCCAGCAGCCTAGCGGGAAAGTATTCAGATACGCAGTATTTT. Protein product: CASSLAGKYSDTQYF. Based on the CDR3 plus reference TRBV11-2 and TRBJ2-3, the full variable domain is EAGVAQSPRYKIIEKRQSVAFWCNPISGHATLYWYQQILGQGPKLLIQFQNNGVVDDSQLPKDRFSAERLKGVDSTLKIQPAKLEDSAVYLCASSLAGKYSDTQYFGPGTRLTVL.

The chain is built from TRBV3-1 (or the pseudogene TRBV3-2) and TRBJ1-1; perhaps TRBD1 as D (5 bases). The CDR3 runs to 13 residues. Per germline, CDR1 LGHDT and CDR2 YNNKEL (reference sequence). Trimming pared 3 bases from V and 2 bases from J, leaving 7 bases between. CDR3 in amino acids: CASSHRTNTEAFF. CDR3 coding DNA: TGTGCCAGCAGCCACAGGACAAACACTGAAGCTTTCTTT.

The chain is built from TRBV7-2 and TRBJ2-1, with D possibly matching TRBD2 (6 bases). This CDR3 is 14 amino acids long. The germline V gene has CDR1 SGHTA and CDR2 FQGNSA. Trimming took 5 bases from V and 6 from J, leaving 14 bases between them. CDR3: CASSPRERVNEQFF. Here the CDR3 DNA reads TGTGCCAGCAGCCCCCGGGAGAGGGTCAATGAGCAGTTCTTC.

The chain has TRBV5-1 and TRBJ2-7; 8 positions match TRBD1. The CDR3 totals 14 residues. V trimming: 4 bases; J trimming: 3 bases; junction bases outside the gene matches: 6. The germline V gene has CDR1 SGHRS and CDR2 YFSETQ. The CDR3 is CASSPGQANYEQYF. CDR3 sequence (DNA): TGCGCCAGCAGCCCGGGACAGGCTAACTACGAGCAGTACTTC.

The chain links TRBV6-5 to TRBJ2-7; 11 nucleotides match TRBD1. The germline V gene has CDR1 MNHEY and CDR2 SVGAGI. V gave up 5 bases and J gave up 2 bases; unmatched junction bases: 2. CDR3 size: 14 residues. The CDR3 sequence: CASSPGQGAYEQYF. The CDR3 coding sequence is TGTGCCAGCAGTCCGGGACAGGGGGCCTACGAGCAGTACTTC.

CDR3 protein: CASNYRGTAFF. CDR3 in DNA: TGTGCCAGTAATTACAGGGGTACAGCTTTCTTT. The rearrangement joins TRBV19 to TRBJ1-1, with TRBD1 matching over 7 bases. The CDR3 totals 11 residues. Germline values: CDR1 LNHDA, CDR2 SQIVND (reference sequence). J gave up 10 bases and V 7 bases, and 6 bases lay outside the gene matches.

V and J are TRBV5-1 and TRBJ2-3; D is ambiguous. CDR1 and CDR2 (germline): SGHRS, YFSETQ. The germline V and J ends were trimmed by 1 base and 0 bases, with 9 bases remaining between them. There are 15 residues in the CDR3. CDR3 loop: CASSLMRSSTDTQYF. The CDR3 DNA is TGCGCCAGCAGCTTGATGAGATCTAGCACAGATACGCAGTATTTT.

This clone was counted a single time. The V call is TRBV28, the J call TRBJ2-5, with 11 bases fitting TRBD2. Trimming at V came to 3 bases and at J to 5 bases, leaving 11 bases not matched to a gene. CDR1 is MDHEN, CDR2 SYDVKM, per germline. The CDR3 runs to 17 residues. The CDR3 DNA reads as TGTGCCAGCAGTTTGAGTAGGCTAGCGGGGGGTTGGGAGACCCAGTACTTC. Protein: CASSLSRLAGGWETQYF.

The chain carries TRBV20-1 and TRBJ2-5; D unresolved. In germline, CDR1 is DFQATT, CDR2 SNEGSKA (reference sequence). V lost 3 bases, J lost 7 bases, and 15 bases lay in between. The CDR3 has 13 residues. This CDR3 is CSASARLEGTQYF. The CDR3 nucleotides read TGCAGTGCTAGTGCCAGGCTGGAAGGGACCCAGTACTTC.

The chain combines TRBV5-1 with TRBJ2-1; 7 bases match TRBD2. The CDR3 has 16 residues. Germline-derived CDR1 and CDR2 are SGHRS and YFSETQ. V trimming: 4 bases; J trimming: 8 bases; junction bases outside the gene matches: 15. CDR3: CASSPGASGSVDEQFF. Written as DNA, the CDR3 is TGCGCCAGCAGCCCTGGGGCTAGCGGTTCCGTGGATGAGCAGTTCTTC.

This clone was observed a handful of times. This rearrangement joins TRBV24-1 to TRBJ2-2; 12 bases line up with TRBD1. The CDR3 is 16 residues long. The trim removed 7 bases at V and 5 bases at J, leaving 7 bases unmatched. CDR1 is KGHDR, CDR2 SFDVKD, per germline. Written as DNA, the CDR3 is TGTGCCACCAGCCCCGGGACAGGGGGCGGAACCGGGGAGCTGTTTTTT. It specifies CATSPGTGGGTGELFF.

The rearrangement links TRBV5-1 to TRBJ1-1, with TRBD1 identical over 9 bases. Germline-derived CDR1 and CDR2 are SGHRS and YFSETQ. The CDR3 is 15 amino acids. V gave up 6 bases and J gave up 4 bases; unmatched junction bases: 10. The CDR3 sequence: CASTPQGARGTEAFF. Here the CDR3 DNA reads TGCGCCAGCACGCCACAGGGGGCTAGGGGCACTGAAGCTTTCTTT.

The J gene is TRBJ2-5, the V gene TRBV2; tentative D call: TRBD1 (5 bases). The CDR3 has 13 residues. V lost 4 bases to trimming and J lost 3 bases, with 9 bases between them. Germline V CDR1 and CDR2: SNHLY, FYNNEI. The CDR3 nucleotides are TGTGCCAGCAGTGTCGACAGCGAAGAGACCCAGTACTTC. Translating it yields CASSVDSEETQYF. The whole variable domain, remainder taken from reference TRBV2 and TRBJ2-5, is EPEVTQTPSHQVTQMGQEVILRCVPISNHLYFYWYRQILGQKVEFLVSFYNNEISEKSEIFDDQFSVERPDGSNFTLKIRSTKLEDSAMYFCASSVDSEETQYFGPGTRLLVL.